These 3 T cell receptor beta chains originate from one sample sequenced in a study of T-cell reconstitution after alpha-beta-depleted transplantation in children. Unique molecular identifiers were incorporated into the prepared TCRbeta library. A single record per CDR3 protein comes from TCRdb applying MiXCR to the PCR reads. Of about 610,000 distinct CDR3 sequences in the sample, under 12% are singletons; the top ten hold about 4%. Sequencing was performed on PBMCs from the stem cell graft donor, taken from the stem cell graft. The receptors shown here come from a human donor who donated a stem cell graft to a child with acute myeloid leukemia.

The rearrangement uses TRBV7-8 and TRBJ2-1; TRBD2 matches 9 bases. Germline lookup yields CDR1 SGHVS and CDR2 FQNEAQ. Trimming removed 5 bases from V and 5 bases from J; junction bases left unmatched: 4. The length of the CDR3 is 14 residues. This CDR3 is CASSRTSDHNEQFF. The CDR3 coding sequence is TGTGCCAGCAGCAGGACTAGCGACCACAATGAGCAGTTCTTC.

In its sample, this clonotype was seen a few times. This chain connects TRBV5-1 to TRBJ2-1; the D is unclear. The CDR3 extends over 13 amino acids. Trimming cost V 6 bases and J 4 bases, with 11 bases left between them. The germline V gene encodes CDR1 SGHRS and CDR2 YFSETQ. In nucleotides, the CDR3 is TGCGCCAGCACCCTGGACCGTTACAATGAGCAGTTCTTC. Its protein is CASTLDRYNEQFF.

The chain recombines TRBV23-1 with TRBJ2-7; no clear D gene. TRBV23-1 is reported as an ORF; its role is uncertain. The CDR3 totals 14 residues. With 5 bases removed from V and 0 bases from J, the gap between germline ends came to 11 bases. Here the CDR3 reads CASSSDLSSYEQYF. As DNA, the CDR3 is TGCGCCAGCAGTTCGGACCTAAGCTCCTACGAGCAGTACTTC.